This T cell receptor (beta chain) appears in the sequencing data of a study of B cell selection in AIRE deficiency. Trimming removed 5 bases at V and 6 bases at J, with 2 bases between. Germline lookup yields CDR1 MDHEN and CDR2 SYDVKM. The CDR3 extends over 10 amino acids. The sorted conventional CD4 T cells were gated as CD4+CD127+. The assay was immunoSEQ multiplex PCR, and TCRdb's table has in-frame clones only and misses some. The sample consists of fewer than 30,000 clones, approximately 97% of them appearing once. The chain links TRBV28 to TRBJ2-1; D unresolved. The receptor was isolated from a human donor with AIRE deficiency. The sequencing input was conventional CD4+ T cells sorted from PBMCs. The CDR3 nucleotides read TGTGCCAGCAGTATCAATGAGCAGTTCTTC. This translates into CASSINEQFF.